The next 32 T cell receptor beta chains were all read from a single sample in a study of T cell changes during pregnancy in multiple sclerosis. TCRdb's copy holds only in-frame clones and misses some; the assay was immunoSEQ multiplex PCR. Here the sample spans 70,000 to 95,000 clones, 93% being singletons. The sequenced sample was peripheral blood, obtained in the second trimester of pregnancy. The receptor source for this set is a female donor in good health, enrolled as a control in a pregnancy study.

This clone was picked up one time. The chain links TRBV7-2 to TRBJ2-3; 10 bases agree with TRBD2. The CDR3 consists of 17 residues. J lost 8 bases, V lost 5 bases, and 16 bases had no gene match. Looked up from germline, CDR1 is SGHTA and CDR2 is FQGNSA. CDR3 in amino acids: CASSLWASGGPTSTQYF. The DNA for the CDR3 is TGTGCCAGCAGCCTCTGGGCTAGCGGGGGCCCCACGTCTACGCAGTATTTT. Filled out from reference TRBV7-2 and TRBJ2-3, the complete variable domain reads GAGVSQSPSNKVTEKGKDVELRCDPISGHTALYWYRQSLGQGLEFLIYFQGNSAPDKSGLPSDRFSAERTGGSVSTLTIQRTQQEDSAVYLCASSLWASGGPTSTQYFGPGTRLTVL.

CDR3 in DNA: TGCGCCAGCAGCTTGGAACGAAGGGGTTCAGAGACCCAGTACTTC. Encoded protein: CASSLERRGSETQYF. The chain is built from TRBV5-1 and TRBJ2-5; tentative D call: TRBD1 (5 bases). This CDR3 has 15 amino acids. Germline values: CDR1 SGHRS, CDR2 YFSETQ. The ends were cut back, 0 bases at V and 4 bases at J, with 13 bases in the middle. The full variable domain, completed using reference TRBV5-1 and TRBJ2-5, is KAGVTQTPRYLIKTRGQQVTLSCSPISGHRSVSWYQQTPGQGLQFLFEYFSETQRNKGNFPGRFSGRQFSNSRSEMNVSTLELGDSALYLCASSLERRGSETQYFGPGTRLLVL.

As DNA, the CDR3 is TGTGCCAGCAGCTTGGAGCGGGGGGGGTTCAATGAGCAGTTCTTC. Amino acids: CASSLERGGFNEQFF. The rearrangement links TRBV7-2 to TRBJ2-1; 10 bases match TRBD2. The J segment lost 6 bases and the V segment lost 3 bases, leaving 5 bases of the junction unmatched. In germline, CDR1 is SGHTA, CDR2 FQGNSA. CDR3 length: 15 residues.

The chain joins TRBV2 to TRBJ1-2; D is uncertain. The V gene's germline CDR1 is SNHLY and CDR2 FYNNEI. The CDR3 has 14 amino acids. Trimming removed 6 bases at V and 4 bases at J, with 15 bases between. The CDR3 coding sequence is TGTGCCAGCAGCCCCTCTTCCCCGAGCTATGGCTACACCTTC. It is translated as CASSPSSPSYGYTF.

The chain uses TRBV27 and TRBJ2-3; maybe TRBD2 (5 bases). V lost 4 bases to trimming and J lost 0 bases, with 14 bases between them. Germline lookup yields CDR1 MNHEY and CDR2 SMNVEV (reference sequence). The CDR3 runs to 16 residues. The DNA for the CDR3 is TGTGCCAGCAGTTCGGGGATTCAACGAAGCACAGATACGCAGTATTTT. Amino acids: CASSSGIQRSTDTQYF.

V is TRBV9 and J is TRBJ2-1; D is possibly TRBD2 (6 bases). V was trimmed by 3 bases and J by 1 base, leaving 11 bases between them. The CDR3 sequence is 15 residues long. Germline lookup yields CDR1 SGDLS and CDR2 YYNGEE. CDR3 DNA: TGTGCCAGCAGCGAGGAGGGTGGGTCCTACAATGAGCAGTTCTTC. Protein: CASSEEGGSYNEQFF.

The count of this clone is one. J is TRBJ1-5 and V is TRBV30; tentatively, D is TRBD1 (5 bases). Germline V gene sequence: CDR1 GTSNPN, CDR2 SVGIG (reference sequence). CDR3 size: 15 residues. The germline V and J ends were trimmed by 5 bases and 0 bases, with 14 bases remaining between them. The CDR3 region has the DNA TGTGCCTGGGGACACGGGGGGTATAGCAATCAGCCCCAGCATTTT. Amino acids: CAWGHGGYSNQPQHF.

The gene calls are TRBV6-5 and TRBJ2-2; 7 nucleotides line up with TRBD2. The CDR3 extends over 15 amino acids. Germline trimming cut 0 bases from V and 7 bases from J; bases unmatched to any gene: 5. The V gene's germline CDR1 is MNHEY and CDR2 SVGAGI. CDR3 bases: TGTGCCAGCAGTTACTCGAAAGCGGGGAGCGGGGAGCTGTTTTTT. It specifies CASSYSKAGSGELFF.

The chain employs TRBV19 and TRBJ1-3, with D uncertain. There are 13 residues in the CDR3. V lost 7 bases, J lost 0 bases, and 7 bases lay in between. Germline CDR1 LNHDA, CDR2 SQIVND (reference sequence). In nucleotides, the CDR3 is TGTGCCAGTACAAAGAGCTCTGGAAACACCATATATTTT. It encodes CASTKSSGNTIYF.

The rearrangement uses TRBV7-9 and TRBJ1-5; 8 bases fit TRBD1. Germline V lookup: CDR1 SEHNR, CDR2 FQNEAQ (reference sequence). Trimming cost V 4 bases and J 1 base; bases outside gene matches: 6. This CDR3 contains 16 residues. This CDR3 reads CASSSAWTGSNQPQHF. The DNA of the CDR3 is TGTGCCAGCAGCTCAGCATGGACAGGGAGCAATCAGCCCCAGCATTTT.

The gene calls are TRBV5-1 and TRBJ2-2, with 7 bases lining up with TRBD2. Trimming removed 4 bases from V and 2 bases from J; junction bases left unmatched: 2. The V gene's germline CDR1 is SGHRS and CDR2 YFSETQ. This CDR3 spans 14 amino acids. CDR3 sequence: CASSPSGNTGELFF. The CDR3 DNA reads TGCGCCAGCAGCCCTAGCGGTAACACCGGGGAGCTGTTTTTT.

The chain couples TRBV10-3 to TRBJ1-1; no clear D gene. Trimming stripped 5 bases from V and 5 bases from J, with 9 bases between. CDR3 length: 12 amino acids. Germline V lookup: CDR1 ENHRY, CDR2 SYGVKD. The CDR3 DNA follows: TGTGCCATCAGTTACCGAGGGACTGAAGCTTTCTTT. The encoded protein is CAISYRGTEAFF.

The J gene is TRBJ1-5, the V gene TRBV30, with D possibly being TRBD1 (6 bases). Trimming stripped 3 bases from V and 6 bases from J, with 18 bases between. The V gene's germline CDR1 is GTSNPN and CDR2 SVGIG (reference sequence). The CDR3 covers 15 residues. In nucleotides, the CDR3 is TGTGCCTGGAGAAAGGGTCAACAGGGCGGTCAGCCCCAGCATTTT. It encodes CAWRKGQQGGQPQHF.

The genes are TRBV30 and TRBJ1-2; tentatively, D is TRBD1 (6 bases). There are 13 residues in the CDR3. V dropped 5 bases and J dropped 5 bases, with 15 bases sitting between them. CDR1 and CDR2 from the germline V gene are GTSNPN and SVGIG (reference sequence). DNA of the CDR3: TGTGCCTGGGGCGTCCCCCAGGGGTATGGCTACACCTTC. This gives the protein CAWGVPQGYGYTF.

Written as DNA, the CDR3 is TGTGCCAGTAGTATTAGCACTGGGCAGTTCTTC. Its protein product is CASSISTGQFF. V usage is TRBV19 and J usage is TRBJ2-1; D call uncertain. The CDR3 sequence is 11 residues long. The germline gives CDR1 LNHDA, CDR2 SQIVND (reference sequence). Trimming took off 3 bases at V and 12 bases at J, with 9 bases between the two ends.

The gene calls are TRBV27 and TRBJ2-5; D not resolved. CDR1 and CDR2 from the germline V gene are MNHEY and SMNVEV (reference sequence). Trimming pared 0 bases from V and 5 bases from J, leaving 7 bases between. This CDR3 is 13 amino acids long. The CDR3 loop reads CASSLSPRETQYF. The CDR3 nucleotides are TGTGCCAGCAGTTTATCCCCTAGGGAGACCCAGTACTTC.

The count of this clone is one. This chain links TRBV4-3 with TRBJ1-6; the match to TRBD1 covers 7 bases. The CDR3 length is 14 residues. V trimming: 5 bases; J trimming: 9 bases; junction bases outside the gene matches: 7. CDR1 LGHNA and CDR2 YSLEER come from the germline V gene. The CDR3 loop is CASSEQGTFSPLHF. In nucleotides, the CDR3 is TGCGCCAGCAGCGAACAGGGGACCTTTTCACCCCTCCACTTT.

The DNA of the CDR3 is TGTGCCAGTATTTCCCGGTGGGGGGGCAGGTACAATGAGCAGTTCTTC. Residues: CASISRWGGRYNEQFF. The rearrangement joins TRBV19 to TRBJ2-1; weak D call: TRBD2 (7 bases). The CDR3 spans 16 residues. Germline loops: CDR1 LNHDA, CDR2 SQIVND (reference sequence). Trimming shortened V by 7 bases and J by 4 bases, and 20 bases separated the two germline ends.

The CDR3 region is CASSERQLSGPQHF. DNA of the CDR3: TGTGCCAGCAGTGAGAGACAGTTATCTGGGCCCCAGCATTTT. The chain employs TRBV2 and TRBJ1-5; a possible D gene is TRBD1 (5 bases). The CDR3 extends over 14 amino acids. Per germline, CDR1 SNHLY and CDR2 FYNNEI. V shed 3 bases and J shed 9 bases, with 15 bases lying between them.

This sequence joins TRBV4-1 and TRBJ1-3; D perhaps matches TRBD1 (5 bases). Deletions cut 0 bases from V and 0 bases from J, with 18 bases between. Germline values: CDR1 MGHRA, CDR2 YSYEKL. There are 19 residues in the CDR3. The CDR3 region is CASSQERGARVYSGNTIYF. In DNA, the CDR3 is TGCGCCAGCAGCCAAGAAAGAGGCGCCAGGGTCTACTCTGGAAACACCATATATTTT.

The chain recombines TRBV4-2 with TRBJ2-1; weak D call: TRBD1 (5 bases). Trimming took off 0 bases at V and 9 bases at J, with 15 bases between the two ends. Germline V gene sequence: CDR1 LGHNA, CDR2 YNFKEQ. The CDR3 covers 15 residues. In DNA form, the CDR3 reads TGTGCCAGCAGCCAAGATAGGACAACCGCCCGTGAGCAGTTCTTC. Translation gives CASSQDRTTAREQFF.

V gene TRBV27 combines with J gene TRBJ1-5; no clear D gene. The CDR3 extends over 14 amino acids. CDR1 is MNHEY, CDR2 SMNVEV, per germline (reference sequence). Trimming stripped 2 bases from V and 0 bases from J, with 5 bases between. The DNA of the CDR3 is TGTGCCAGCAGTTTACAGGATAGCAATCAGCCCCAGCATTTT. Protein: CASSLQDSNQPQHF.

The CDR3, as DNA: TGTGCCAGCAGCTTGATCCGGGGACAGGTCTATGGCTACACCTTC. Its protein product is CASSLIRGQVYGYTF. The chain recombines TRBV5-6 with TRBJ1-2; 8 bases map to TRBD1. The CDR3 sequence is 15 residues long. Germline assignment: CDR1 SGHDT and CDR2 YYEEEE. V was pared by 1 base and J by 4 bases, with 6 bases of the junction left unmatched.

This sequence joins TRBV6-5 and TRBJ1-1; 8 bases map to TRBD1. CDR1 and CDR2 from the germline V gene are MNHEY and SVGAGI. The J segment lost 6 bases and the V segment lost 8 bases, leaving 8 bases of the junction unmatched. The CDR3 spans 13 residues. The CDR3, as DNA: TGTGCCAGCCTTCAGGGGGCGTTGGCTGAAGCTTTCTTT. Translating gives CASLQGALAEAFF.

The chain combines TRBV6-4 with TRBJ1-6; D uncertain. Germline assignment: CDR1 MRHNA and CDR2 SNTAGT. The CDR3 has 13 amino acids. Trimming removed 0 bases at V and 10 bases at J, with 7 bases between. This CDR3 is CASSDSMASPLHF. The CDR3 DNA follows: TGTGCCAGCAGTGACTCAATGGCCTCACCCCTCCACTTT.

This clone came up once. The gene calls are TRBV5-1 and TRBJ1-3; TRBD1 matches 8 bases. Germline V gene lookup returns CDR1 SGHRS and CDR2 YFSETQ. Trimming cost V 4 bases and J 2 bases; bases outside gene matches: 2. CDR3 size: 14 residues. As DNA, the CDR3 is TGCGCCAGCAGCCAGGACAGGGCTGGAAACACCATATATTTT. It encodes CASSQDRAGNTIYF.

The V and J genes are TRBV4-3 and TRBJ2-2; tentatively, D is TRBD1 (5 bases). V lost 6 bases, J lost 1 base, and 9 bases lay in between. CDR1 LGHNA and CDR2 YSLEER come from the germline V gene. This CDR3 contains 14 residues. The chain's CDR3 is CASRSDMNTGELFF. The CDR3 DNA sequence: TGCGCCAGCAGGTCGGACATGAACACCGGGGAGCTGTTTTTT.

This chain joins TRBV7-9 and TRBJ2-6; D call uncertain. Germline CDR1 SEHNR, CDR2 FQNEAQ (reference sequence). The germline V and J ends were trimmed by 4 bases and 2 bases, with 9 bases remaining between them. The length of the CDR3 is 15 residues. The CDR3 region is CASSSTITGANVLTF. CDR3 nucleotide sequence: TGTGCCAGCAGCTCTACCATAACTGGGGCCAACGTCCTGACTTTC.

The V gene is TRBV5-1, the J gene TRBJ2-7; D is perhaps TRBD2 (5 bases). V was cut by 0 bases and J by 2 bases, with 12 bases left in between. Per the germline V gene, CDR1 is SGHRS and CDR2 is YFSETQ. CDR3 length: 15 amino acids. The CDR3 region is CASSLEVSRAYEQYF. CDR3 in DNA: TGCGCCAGCAGCTTGGAAGTTTCGAGGGCCTACGAGCAGTACTTC.

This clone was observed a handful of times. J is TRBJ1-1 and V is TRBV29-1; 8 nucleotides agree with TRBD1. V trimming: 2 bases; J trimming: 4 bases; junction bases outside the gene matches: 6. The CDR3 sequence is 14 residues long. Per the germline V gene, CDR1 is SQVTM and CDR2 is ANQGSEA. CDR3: CSVESGGLGTEAFF. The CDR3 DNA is TGCAGCGTTGAATCAGGGGGCTTGGGCACTGAAGCTTTCTTT.

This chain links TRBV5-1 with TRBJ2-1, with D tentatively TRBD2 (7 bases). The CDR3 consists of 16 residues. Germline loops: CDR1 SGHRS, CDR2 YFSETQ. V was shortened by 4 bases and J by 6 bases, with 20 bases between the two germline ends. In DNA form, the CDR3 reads TGCGCCAGCAGCGTTGAGGGGGGGGAACCGGGCAATGAGCAGTTCTTC. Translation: CASSVEGGEPGNEQFF.

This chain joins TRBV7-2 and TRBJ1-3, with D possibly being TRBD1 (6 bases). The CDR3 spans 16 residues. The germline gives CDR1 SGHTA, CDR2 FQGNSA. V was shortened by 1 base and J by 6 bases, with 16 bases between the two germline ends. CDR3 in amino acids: CASSLDPRWTENTIYF. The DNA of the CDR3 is TGTGCCAGCAGCTTAGACCCTCGTTGGACAGAAAACACCATATATTTT.